Below are 20 T cell receptor beta chains sequenced from a single sample in a study of blood T cell repertoires in COVID-19. Generated by immunoSEQ multiplex PCR, the TCRdb table keeps only in-frame clones and is missing some. The sample contains about 82,000 clones, under 80% of which appear only once. Input material: peripheral blood. The receptors were gathered from a man between 60 and 75 years old with COVID-19, enrolled during active disease.

This clone was seen only once. The V gene is TRBV25-1, the J gene TRBJ1-2; D is undetermined. Trimming left V 1 base short and J 7 bases short, with 4 bases between. Germline V gene data show CDR1 as MGHDK and CDR2 as SYGVNS. The CDR3 has 11 residues. The CDR3 DNA reads TGTGCCAGCAGTGAATCAGGTGGCTACACCTTC. It yields the protein CASSESGGYTF.

The chain couples TRBV19 to TRBJ1-5; the D gene is possibly TRBD1 (6 bases). The germline V gene encodes CDR1 LNHDA and CDR2 SQIVND (reference sequence). This CDR3 comprises 15 residues. The ends were cut back, 3 bases at V and 2 bases at J, with 11 bases in the middle. The CDR3 nucleotides are TGTGCCAGTAGTATGTCCAGGGGTCGCAATCAGCCCCAGCATTTT. This codes for CASSMSRGRNQPQHF. Complete variable domain (other parts from reference TRBV19 and TRBJ1-5): DGGITQSPKYLFRKEGQNVTLSCEQNLNHDAMYWYRQDPGQGLRLIYYSQIVNDFQKGDIAEGYSVSREKKESFPLTVTSAQKNPTAFYLCASSMSRGRNQPQHFGDGTRLSIL.

J is TRBJ1-1 and V is TRBV5-4, with D unclear. Trimming took off 5 bases at V and 4 bases at J, with 15 bases between the two ends. This CDR3 is built from 14 residues. Germline V gives CDR1 SGHNT, CDR2 YYREEE (reference sequence). The CDR3 reads CASRADVARTEAFF. CDR3 sequence (DNA): TGTGCCAGCAGAGCGGACGTGGCCCGCACTGAAGCTTTCTTT. Full variable domain (rest looked up from reference TRBV5-4 and TRBJ1-1): ETGVTQSPTHLIKTRGQQVTLRCSSQSGHNTVSWYQQALGQGPQFIFQYYREEENGRGNFPPRFSGLQFPNYSSELNVNALELDDSALYLCASRADVARTEAFFGQGTRLTVV.

The chain couples TRBV27 to TRBJ2-7; possible D gene TRBD1, 6 bases. CDR3 size: 15 residues. V was pared by 5 bases and J by 5 bases, with 19 bases between. Germline V gene sequence: CDR1 MNHEY, CDR2 SMNVEV (reference sequence). The CDR3 protein is CASSPPAGVGDEQYF. For the CDR3, the DNA is TGTGCCAGCAGTCCCCCCGCAGGGGTGGGGGACGAGCAGTACTTC.

This rearrangement joins TRBV5-6 to TRBJ2-7; no clear D. Germline V CDR1 and CDR2: SGHDT, YYEEEE. Trimming pared 0 bases from V and 6 bases from J, leaving 4 bases between. The CDR3 consists of 11 residues. The chain's CDR3 is CASSLDTEQYF. For the CDR3, the DNA is TGTGCCAGCAGCTTGGACACCGAGCAGTACTTC.

CDR3 residues: CASSPLPRGTDTQYF. The CDR3 DNA is TGTGCCAGCAGTCCTCTTCCTCGGGGCACAGATACGCAGTATTTT. The gene calls are TRBV2 and TRBJ2-3; unclear D gene. Trimming stripped 5 bases from V and 1 base from J, with 13 bases between. Germline values: CDR1 SNHLY, CDR2 FYNNEI. The CDR3 totals 15 residues.

This clone was observed a few times. CDR3 residues: CASSKTGLAGELFF. Written as DNA, the CDR3 is TGTGCCAGCAGTAAGACAGGGTTGGCCGGGGAGCTGTTTTTT. The chain joins TRBV2 to TRBJ2-2, with 7 positions matching TRBD1. Germline values: CDR1 SNHLY, CDR2 FYNNEI. The CDR3 length is 14 residues. V shed 5 bases, J shed 6 bases, and the junction held 6 bases outside the gene matches.

This clone was detected a few times. The chain carries TRBV6-6 and TRBJ1-1; weak D call: TRBD1 (6 bases). The V gene's germline CDR1 is MNHNY and CDR2 SVGAGI (reference sequence). The CDR3 is made up of 14 amino acids. Trimming stripped 6 bases from V and 4 bases from J, with 15 bases between. For the CDR3, the DNA is TGTGCCAGCAGCCTCGATGGGGGCGTCACTGAAGCTTTCTTT. Its translation is CASSLDGGVTEAFF.

This rearrangement joins TRBV5-4 to TRBJ1-5, with 7 bases aligning to TRBD1. The CDR3 is 14 amino acids. With V trimmed by 4 bases and J by 4 bases, 5 bases remained unmatched. Germline assignment: CDR1 SGHNT and CDR2 YYREEE (reference sequence). The CDR3 sequence is CASSNRDSNQPQHF. CDR3 bases: TGTGCCAGCAGCAACCGGGACAGTAATCAGCCCCAGCATTTT.

The chain uses TRBV19 and TRBJ1-3; D is unresolved. This CDR3 is 16 amino acids long. V dropped 3 bases and J dropped 0 bases, with 12 bases sitting between them. Germline V gene sequence: CDR1 LNHDA, CDR2 SQIVND (reference sequence). The CDR3 coding sequence is TGTGCCAGTAGTATCCTGACACCAATCTCTGGAAACACCATATATTTT. Its translation is CASSILTPISGNTIYF.

The V call is TRBV29-1, the J call TRBJ2-5, with a weak D call TRBD2 (6 bases). V gave up 6 bases and J gave up 2 bases, with 13 bases separating them. The CDR3 has 13 amino acids. CDR1 and CDR2 (germline): SQVTM, ANQGSEA. The CDR3 DNA sequence: TGCAGCGTCAGAGAGGGAGGTCAAGAGACCCAGTACTTC. Amino acid sequence: CSVREGGQETQYF.

V usage is TRBV2 and J usage is TRBJ1-5; D may be TRBD1 (5 bases). V lost 6 bases and J lost 0, with 12 bases in between. CDR3 length: 15 residues. Per the germline V gene, CDR1 is SNHLY and CDR2 is FYNNEI. CDR3 residues: CASRGGAYSNQPQHF. As DNA, the CDR3 is TGTGCCAGCAGGGGGGGAGCATATAGCAATCAGCCCCAGCATTTT.

V usage is TRBV15 and J usage is TRBJ1-6; D possibly corresponds to TRBD1 (6 bases). Germline CDR1 LNHNV, CDR2 YYDKDF (reference sequence). Trimming removed 1 base at V and 10 bases at J, with 14 bases between. CDR3 length: 15 residues. Here the CDR3 DNA reads TGTGCCACCAGCAGAGTAAGGGGGGGATACTCACCCCTCCACTTT. Amino acids: CATSRVRGGYSPLHF.

This clone came up a few times. V usage is TRBV6-4 and J usage is TRBJ1-2, with 10 bases matching TRBD1. J was trimmed by 3 bases and V by 6 bases; bases with no gene match: 4. The CDR3 sequence is 14 residues long. In germline, CDR1 is MRHNA, CDR2 SNTAGT. CDR3 amino acids: CASSSTGGDYGYTF. The DNA for the CDR3 is TGTGCCAGCAGCTCGACAGGGGGCGACTATGGCTACACCTTC.

V is TRBV7-9 and J is TRBJ1-3; D not resolved. CDR3 size: 14 residues. Germline V gene lookup returns CDR1 SEHNR and CDR2 FQNEAQ (reference sequence). The V end was cut by 5 bases, the J end by 4 bases, with 12 bases between. CDR3 residues: CASSPTSAGNTIYF. Written as DNA, the CDR3 is TGTGCCAGCAGCCCCACTAGTGCGGGAAACACCATATATTTT. Combining the CDR3 with reference TRBV7-9 and TRBJ1-3 gives the whole variable domain DTGVSQNPRHKITKRGQNVTFRCDPISEHNRLYWYRQTLGQGPEFLTYFQNEAQLEKSRLLSDRFSAERPKGSFSTLEIQRTEQGDSAMYLCASSPTSAGNTIYFGEGSWLTVV.

The rearrangement links TRBV5-1 to TRBJ2-3, with D hard to call. V lost 1 base and J lost 6, with 6 bases in between. The CDR3 totals 12 residues. Germline values: CDR1 SGHRS, CDR2 YFSETQ. The CDR3 coding sequence is TGCGCCAGCAGCTTGAACACGGATACGCAGTATTTT. This gives the protein CASSLNTDTQYF.

The chain couples TRBV2 to TRBJ1-1; tentative D call: TRBD1 (6 bases). CDR3 length: 15 residues. V lost 3 bases, J lost 7 bases, and 18 bases lay in between. From germline, CDR1 is SNHLY and CDR2 FYNNEI. The CDR3 region has the DNA TGTGCCAGCAGTGATCTGTTGGACAGAAAGAATGAAGCTTTCTTT. Amino acid sequence: CASSDLLDRKNEAFF.

In its sample, this clone was seen a few times. The chain employs TRBV24-1 and TRBJ2-1; D possibly corresponds to TRBD2 (6 bases). V lost 2 bases and J lost 8, with 12 bases in between. CDR3 length: 14 residues. The V gene's germline CDR1 is KGHDR and CDR2 SFDVKD. Written as DNA, the CDR3 is TGTGCCACCAGTGATTCGGGACTTCTAGATGAGCAGTTCTTC. Residues: CATSDSGLLDEQFF.

Only a few counts were recorded for this clone. In nucleotides, the CDR3 is TGCGCCAGCAGCTTGGAGGGGAGGGCTGAAGCTTTCTTT. This sequence encodes CASSLEGRAEAFF. The chain employs TRBV5-1 and TRBJ1-1, with D perhaps matching TRBD1 (5 bases). V was cut by 0 bases and J by 6 bases, with 9 bases left in between. The germline CDR1 and CDR2 sequences are SGHRS and YFSETQ. The CDR3 extends over 13 amino acids.

V usage is TRBV19 and J usage is TRBJ2-7; a possible D gene is TRBD2 (5 bases). This CDR3 comprises 13 residues. Germline V lookup: CDR1 LNHDA, CDR2 SQIVND (reference sequence). V was trimmed by 5 bases and J by 0 bases, leaving 8 bases between them. CDR3 in amino acids: CASSFTSSYEQYF. The CDR3, as DNA: TGTGCCAGTAGTTTTACTAGCTCCTACGAGCAGTACTTC.